Below, one T cell receptor (beta chain) is given with its context. CDR3 length: 15 residues. Trimming took 7 bases from V and 2 from J, leaving 17 bases between them. Germline V gene data show CDR1 as LNHDA and CDR2 as SQIVND (reference sequence). This entry comes from a study of blood T cell repertoires in COVID-19. TCRdb's table, derived via immunoSEQ multiplex PCR, lists solely in-frame clones and lacks some. The sample includes a few hundred thousand clones, roughly 91% of them seen just once. The specimen sequenced was PBMCs or T cells enriched from blood (not recorded which). This rearrangement joins TRBV19 to TRBJ1-2; no firm D call. This clonotype originated in a man aged 18 to 29 who had recovered from COVID-19. The CDR3 DNA reads TGTGCCAGTACCCCGGGTACCGGAAACAACTATGGCTACACCTTC. It is translated as CASTPGTGNNYGYTF.